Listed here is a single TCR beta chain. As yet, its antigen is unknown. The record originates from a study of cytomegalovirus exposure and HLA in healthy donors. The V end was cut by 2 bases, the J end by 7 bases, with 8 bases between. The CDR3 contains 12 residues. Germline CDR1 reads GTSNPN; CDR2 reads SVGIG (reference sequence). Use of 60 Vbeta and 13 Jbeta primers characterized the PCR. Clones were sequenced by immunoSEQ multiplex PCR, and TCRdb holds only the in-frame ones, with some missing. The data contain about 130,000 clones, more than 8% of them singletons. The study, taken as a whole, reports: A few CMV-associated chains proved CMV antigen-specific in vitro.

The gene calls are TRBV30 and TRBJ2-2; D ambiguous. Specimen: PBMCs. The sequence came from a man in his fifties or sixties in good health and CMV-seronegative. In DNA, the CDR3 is TGTGCCTGGAGTTGGAGCAACGGGGAGCTGTTTTTT. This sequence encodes CAWSWSNGELFF.